The 24 T cell receptor beta chains below all came from one sample that was sequenced in a study of blood T cell repertoires in COVID-19. Method: immunoSEQ multiplex PCR; TCRdb's copy keeps in-frame clones and lacks some. The table records about 210,000 clones, 65% to 90% of them present only once. Material: peripheral blood. The receptors originated from a man aged 50-59 years with active or convalescent COVID-19.

J is TRBJ1-2 and V is TRBV15, with 9 bases aligning to TRBD1. CDR1 and CDR2 from the germline V gene are LNHNV and YYDKDF (reference sequence). CDR3 length: 15 amino acids. Germline trimming cut 1 base from V and 6 bases from J; bases unmatched to any gene: 6. This CDR3 is CATSRGTGGIDGYTF. CDR3 sequence (DNA): TGTGCCACCAGCAGAGGTACAGGGGGCATCGATGGCTACACCTTC.

This clone was counted a single time. The chain links TRBV24-1 to TRBJ2-3; 9 bases line up with TRBD1. CDR3 length: 15 amino acids. Trimming at V came to 5 bases and at J to 3 bases, leaving 5 bases not matched to a gene. Looked up from germline, CDR1 is KGHDR and CDR2 is SFDVKD. The CDR3 DNA follows: TGTGCCACCAGTGGGGGACAGGGAAAAACAGATACGCAGTATTTT. Its translation: CATSGGQGKTDTQYF.

The chain carries TRBV4-1 and TRBJ2-5; 9 bases map to TRBD2. Germline CDR1 is MGHRA and CDR2 is YSYEKL. J lost 5 bases, V lost 2 bases, and 9 bases had no gene match. This CDR3 contains 16 residues. The CDR3 loop is CASSQRAGGGLETQYF. Here the CDR3 DNA reads TGCGCCAGCAGCCAAAGAGCGGGAGGAGGATTGGAGACCCAGTACTTC.

The chain joins TRBV6-5 to TRBJ1-1; maybe TRBD1 (5 bases). This CDR3 is 16 amino acids long. Germline values: CDR1 MNHEY, CDR2 SVGAGI. V was cut by 0 bases and J by 3 bases, with 14 bases left in between. The CDR3 reads CASSYSGLTGDTEAFF. CDR3 DNA sequence: TGTGCCAGCAGTTACTCCGGTCTAACGGGGGACACTGAAGCTTTCTTT.

The chain uses TRBV7-9 and TRBJ2-2; 9 nucleotides align to TRBD2. The CDR3 sequence is 17 residues long. Trimming cost V 5 bases and J 6 bases; bases outside gene matches: 13. Germline V gene sequence: CDR1 SEHNR, CDR2 FQNEAQ (reference sequence). This CDR3 reads CASSVDASGRFAGELFF. Written as DNA, the CDR3 is TGTGCCAGCAGCGTGGACGCCAGCGGGAGGTTCGCCGGGGAGCTGTTTTTT.

The rearrangement joins TRBV6-1 to TRBJ1-5, with 8 nucleotides matching TRBD1. Germline trimming cut 4 bases from V and 1 base from J; bases unmatched to any gene: 12. Germline CDR1 and CDR2: MNHNS and SASEGT. This CDR3 contains 18 residues. CDR3 nucleotides: TGTGCCAGCAGTGGGGGACAGGCTTCGGGCTGGAGCAATCAGCCCCAGCATTTT. Its translation: CASSGGQASGWSNQPQHF.

The genes are TRBV7-3 and TRBJ2-5, with D unclear. The germline gives CDR1 SGHTA, CDR2 FQGTGA. The ends were cut back, 2 bases at V and 5 bases at J, with 9 bases in the middle. This CDR3 comprises 13 residues. CDR3 protein: CASSLQDSETQYF. DNA of the CDR3: TGTGCCAGCAGCTTACAGGATTCGGAGACCCAGTACTTC. Filled out from reference TRBV7-3 and TRBJ2-5, the complete variable domain reads GAGVSQTPSNKVTEKGKYVELRCDPISGHTALYWYRQSLGQGPEFLIYFQGTGAADDSGLPNDRFFAVRPEGSVSTLKIQRTERGDSAVYLCASSLQDSETQYFGPGTRLLVL.

This clone has only a few counts. The chain has TRBV27 and TRBJ2-2; 7 bases line up with TRBD2. This CDR3 has 14 residues. The J segment lost 4 bases and the V segment lost 7 bases, leaving 6 bases of the junction unmatched. From germline, CDR1 is MNHEY and CDR2 SMNVEV (reference sequence). CDR3 residues: CASNFGGGTGELFF. The CDR3 nucleotides read TGTGCCAGCAACTTCGGCGGGGGCACCGGGGAGCTGTTTTTT.

This clone was observed a single time. CDR3 residues: CASSVGLTSGQETQYF. As DNA, the CDR3 is TGTGCCAGCAGCGTAGGGTTGACTAGCGGACAAGAGACCCAGTACTTC. V is TRBV9 and J is TRBJ2-5, with TRBD2 identical over 9 bases. Germline values: CDR1 SGDLS, CDR2 YYNGEE. The junction had 5 bases not matched to a gene; V was cut back by 0 bases and J by 2 bases. The CDR3 is 16 residues long.

This clone was seen a handful of times. The chain links TRBV11-2 to TRBJ2-1; possibly TRBD2 for D (6 bases). Germline CDR1 reads SGHAT; CDR2 reads FQNNGV. Trimming removed 0 bases from V and 9 bases from J, with 12 bases in between. This CDR3 is 14 amino acids long. The CDR3 region has the DNA TGTGCCAGCAGCTTAGATGGGTCAGCGGGTGAGCAGTTCTTC. This translates into CASSLDGSAGEQFF.

The rearrangement uses TRBV14 and TRBJ1-3, with unresolved D. V lost 1 base and J 8 bases, leaving 24 bases between the germline ends. The V gene's germline CDR1 is SGHDN and CDR2 FVKESK. The CDR3 totals 18 residues. The CDR3 DNA reads TGTGCCAGCAGCCAAGGTTTCGCCACCCGTCTCCCACGGGACACCATATATTTT. It is translated as CASSQGFATRLPRDTIYF. Drawing the rest from reference TRBV14 and TRBJ1-3, the complete variable domain is EAGVTQFPSHSVIEKGQTVTLRCDPISGHDNLYWYRRVMGKEIKFLLHFVKESKQDESGMPNNRFLAERTGGTYSTLKVQPAELEDSGVYFCASSQGFATRLPRDTIYFGEGSWLTVV.

The rearrangement uses TRBV3-1 (or the pseudogene TRBV3-2) and TRBJ1-5; tentative D call: TRBD1 (5 bases). Per the germline V gene, CDR1 is LGHDT and CDR2 is YNNKEL (reference sequence). V was shortened by 0 bases and J by 6 bases, with 18 bases between the two germline ends. CDR3 length: 17 amino acids. The CDR3 sequence is CASSQEVGHILVQPQHF. CDR3 in DNA: TGTGCCAGCAGCCAAGAAGTCGGACATATCTTAGTTCAGCCCCAGCATTTT.

This chain joins TRBV9 and TRBJ2-1; TRBD2 matches at 10 bases. Germline assignment: CDR1 SGDLS and CDR2 YYNGEE. CDR3 length: 16 residues. The trim removed 3 bases at V and 5 bases at J, leaving 8 bases unmatched. In DNA, the CDR3 is TGTGCCAGCAGCGACCCCGGGACTAGCGATAACAATGAGCAGTTCTTC. Its protein is CASSDPGTSDNNEQFF.

J is TRBJ2-1 and V is TRBV5-1, with 8 bases that match TRBD2. The length of the CDR3 is 17 residues. Trimming cost V 2 bases and J 9 bases; bases outside gene matches: 16. Germline CDR1 reads SGHRS; CDR2 reads YFSETQ. The CDR3 is CASSLGPGGTSTSEQFF. As DNA, the CDR3 is TGCGCCAGCAGCTTAGGTCCGGGAGGGACGTCGACAAGTGAGCAGTTCTTC.

The chain links TRBV10-3 to TRBJ2-5, with D unresolved. Trimming left V 1 base short and J 5 bases short, with 5 bases between. This CDR3 contains 12 residues. Germline values: CDR1 ENHRY, CDR2 SYGVKD. CDR3 DNA sequence: TGTGCCATCAGTGAGTTGAGGGAGACCCAGTACTTC. It codes for CAISELRETQYF.

V gene TRBV5-1 combines with J gene TRBJ2-2, with D tentatively TRBD1 (6 bases). Germline CDR1 SGHRS, CDR2 YFSETQ. Trimming took 4 bases from V and 3 from J, leaving 13 bases between them. This CDR3 is built from 15 residues. The CDR3 sequence: CASSPRGSDTGELFF. CDR3 nucleotide sequence: TGCGCCAGCAGCCCCAGGGGAAGCGACACCGGGGAGCTGTTTTTT.

The rearrangement uses TRBV5-1 and TRBJ2-5; the match to TRBD2 covers 7 bases. V shed 4 bases and J 9 bases; nucleotides not matched to a gene: 12. Looked up from germline, CDR1 is SGHRS and CDR2 is YFSETQ. CDR3 length: 14 residues. Written as DNA, the CDR3 is TGCGCCAGCAGCAGCGGGACTCCCGGTACGGCCCAGTACTTC. This codes for CASSSGTPGTAQYF.

The chain uses TRBV5-1 and TRBJ1-2; 7 positions agree with TRBD1. The germline CDR1 and CDR2 sequences are SGHRS and YFSETQ. V dropped 4 bases and J dropped 0; count of bases not matched to a gene: 3. CDR3 size: 14 residues. CDR3 DNA: TGCGCCAGCAGCAGGGACAGAACTAACTATGGCTACACCTTC. It is translated as CASSRDRTNYGYTF.

V is TRBV7-9 and J is TRBJ2-3; the match to TRBD2 covers 10 bases. This CDR3 is built from 17 residues. In germline, CDR1 is SEHNR, CDR2 FQNEAQ (reference sequence). V dropped 5 bases and J dropped 2; count of bases not matched to a gene: 10. In nucleotides, the CDR3 is TGTGCCAGCAGCCCCCGGGAGCGGGGGGGCGACACAGATACGCAGTATTTT. Translation gives CASSPRERGGDTDTQYF.

The V call is TRBV29-1, the J call TRBJ1-1; TRBD1 is a possible D gene (5 bases). Trimming stripped 7 bases from V and 3 bases from J, with 12 bases between. This CDR3 is 12 amino acids long. The germline V gene encodes CDR1 SQVTM and CDR2 ANQGSEA. The CDR3 nucleotides are TGCAGCGCCTCAGGAGGGGACACTGAAGCTTTCTTT. Translating it yields CSASGGDTEAFF.

This chain connects TRBV4-1 to TRBJ2-5; TRBD2 aligns across 8 bases. The CDR3 is 16 amino acids. The ends lost 0 bases at V and 2 bases at J; junction bases unmatched: 5. Germline CDR1 reads MGHRA; CDR2 reads YSYEKL. Here the CDR3 DNA reads TGCGCCAGCAGCCAAGATCGGCCTAGCGGGCAAGAGACCCAGTACTTC. Protein: CASSQDRPSGQETQYF.

As for this clone: This sample includes further DNA sequences coding for the same CDR3. The chain links TRBV29-1 to TRBJ2-5; D perhaps matches TRBD2 (6 bases). Trimming left V 4 bases short and J 5 bases short, with 11 bases between. Germline lookup yields CDR1 SQVTM and CDR2 ANQGSEA. CDR3 length: 12 residues. CDR3 sequence: CSVVGAGETQYF. The CDR3 bases are TGCAGCGTTGTCGGGGCGGGGGAGACCCAGTACTTC.

This rearrangement joins TRBV5-1 to TRBJ2-3; TRBD1 agrees at 8 bases. V trimming: 4 bases; J trimming: 2 bases; junction bases outside the gene matches: 15. CDR1 SGHRS and CDR2 YFSETQ come from the germline V gene. CDR3 size: 18 residues. The CDR3 is CASSRPAGTGPVTDTQYF. The CDR3 DNA sequence: TGCGCCAGCAGCAGGCCCGCCGGGACAGGACCAGTCACAGATACGCAGTATTTT.

This rearrangement joins TRBV25-1 to TRBJ1-3, with 8 bases fitting TRBD1. In germline, CDR1 is MGHDK, CDR2 SYGVNS. CDR3 length: 14 amino acids. V lost 2 bases to trimming and J lost 8 bases; unmatched junction nucleotides: 5. The CDR3 nucleotides are TGTGCCAGCAGTGAACCGGCAGGGGGCCACACCATATATTTT. Translation: CASSEPAGGHTIYF. Full variable domain (remainder filled in from reference TRBV25-1 and TRBJ1-3): EADIYQTPRYLVIGTGKKITLECSQTMGHDKMYWYQQDPGMELHLIHYSYGVNSTEKGDLSSESTVSRIRTEHFPLTLESARPSHTSQYLCASSEPAGGHTIYFGEGSWLTVV.